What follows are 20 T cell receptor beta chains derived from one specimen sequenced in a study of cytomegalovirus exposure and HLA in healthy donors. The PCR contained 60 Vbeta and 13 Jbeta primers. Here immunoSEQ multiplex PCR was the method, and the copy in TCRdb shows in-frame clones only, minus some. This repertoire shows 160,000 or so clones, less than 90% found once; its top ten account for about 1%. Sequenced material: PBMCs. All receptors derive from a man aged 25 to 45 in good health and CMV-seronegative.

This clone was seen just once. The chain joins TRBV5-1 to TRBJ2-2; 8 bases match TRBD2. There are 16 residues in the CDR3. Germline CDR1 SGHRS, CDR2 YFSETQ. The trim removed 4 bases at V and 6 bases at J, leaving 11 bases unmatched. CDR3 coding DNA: TGCGCCAGCAGCCTAAGGGCGGGACTAGGATCCGGGGAGCTGTTTTTT. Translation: CASSLRAGLGSGELFF.

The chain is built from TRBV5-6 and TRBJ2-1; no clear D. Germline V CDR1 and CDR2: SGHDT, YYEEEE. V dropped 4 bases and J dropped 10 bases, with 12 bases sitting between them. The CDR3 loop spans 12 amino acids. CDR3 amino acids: CASSLLTGEQFF. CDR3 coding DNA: TGTGCCAGCAGCCTACTAACTGGGGAGCAGTTCTTC.

The CDR3 region has the DNA TGTGCCAGCAGCCAATGGGACAAAAAGGCCTACGAGCAGTACTTC. Encoded protein: CASSQWDKKAYEQYF. The rearrangement links TRBV4-2 to TRBJ2-7, with a weak D call TRBD1 (6 bases). This CDR3 contains 15 residues. Germline V gene sequence: CDR1 LGHNA, CDR2 YNFKEQ. The V end was cut by 2 bases, the J end by 2 bases, with 13 bases between.

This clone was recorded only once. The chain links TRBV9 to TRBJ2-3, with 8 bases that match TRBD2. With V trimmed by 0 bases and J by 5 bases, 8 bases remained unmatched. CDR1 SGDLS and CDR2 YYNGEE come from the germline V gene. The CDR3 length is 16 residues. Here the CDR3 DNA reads TGTGCCAGCAGCGTAGGGGGGACTAGGAAGAGAGATACGCAGTATTTT. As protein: CASSVGGTRKRDTQYF.

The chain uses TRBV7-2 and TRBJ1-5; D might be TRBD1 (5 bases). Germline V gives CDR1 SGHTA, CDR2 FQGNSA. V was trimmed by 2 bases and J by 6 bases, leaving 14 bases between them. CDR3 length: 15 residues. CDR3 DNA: TGTGCCAGCAGCTTATCGGCAGGAGGGGTTCAGCCCCAGCATTTT. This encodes CASSLSAGGVQPQHF.

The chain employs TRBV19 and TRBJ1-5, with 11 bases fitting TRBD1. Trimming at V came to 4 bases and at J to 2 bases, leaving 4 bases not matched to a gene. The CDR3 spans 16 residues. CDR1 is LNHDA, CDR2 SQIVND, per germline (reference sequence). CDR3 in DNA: TGTGCCAGTAGTACCGGGACAGGGGGTGGCAATCAGCCCCAGCATTTT. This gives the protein CASSTGTGGGNQPQHF.

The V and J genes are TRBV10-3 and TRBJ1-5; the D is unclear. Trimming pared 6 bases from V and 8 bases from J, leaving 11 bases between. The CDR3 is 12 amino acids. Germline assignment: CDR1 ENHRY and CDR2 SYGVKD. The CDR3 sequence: CAIRDLGEPQHF. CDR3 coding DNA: TGTGCCATCAGGGACCTCGGGGAGCCCCAGCATTTT.

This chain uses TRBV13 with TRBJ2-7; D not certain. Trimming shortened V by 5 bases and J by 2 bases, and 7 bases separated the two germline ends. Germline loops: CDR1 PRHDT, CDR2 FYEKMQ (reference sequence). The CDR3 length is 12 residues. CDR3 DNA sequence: TGTGCCAGCAGCCATCCCCCCTACGAGCAGTACTTC. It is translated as CASSHPPYEQYF. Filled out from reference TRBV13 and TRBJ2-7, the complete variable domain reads AAGVIQSPRHLIKEKRETATLKCYPIPRHDTVYWYQQGPGQDPQFLISFYEKMQSDKGSIPDRFSAQQFSDYHSELNMSSLELGDSALYFCASSHPPYEQYFGPGTRLTVT.

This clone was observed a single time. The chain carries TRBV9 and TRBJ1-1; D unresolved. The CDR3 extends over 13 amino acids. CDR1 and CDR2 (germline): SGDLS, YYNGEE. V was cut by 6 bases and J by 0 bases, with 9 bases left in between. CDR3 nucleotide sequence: TGTGCCAGCAACTCGGCGGTGAACACTGAAGCTTTCTTT. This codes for CASNSAVNTEAFF.

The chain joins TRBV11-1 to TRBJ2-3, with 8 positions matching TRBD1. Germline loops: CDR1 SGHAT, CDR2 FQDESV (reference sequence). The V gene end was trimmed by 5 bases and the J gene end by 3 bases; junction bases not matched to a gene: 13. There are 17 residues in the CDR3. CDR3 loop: CASSHRSGGRGTDTQYF. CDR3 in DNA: TGTGCCAGCAGCCATCGGTCAGGGGGCAGAGGGACAGATACGCAGTATTTT.

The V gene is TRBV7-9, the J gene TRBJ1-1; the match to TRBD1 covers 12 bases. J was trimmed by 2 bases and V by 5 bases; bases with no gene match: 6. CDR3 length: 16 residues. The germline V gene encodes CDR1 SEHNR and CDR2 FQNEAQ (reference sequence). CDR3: CASSPAGTGGNTEAFF. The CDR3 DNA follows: TGTGCCAGCAGCCCCGCCGGGACAGGGGGCAACACTGAAGCTTTCTTT.

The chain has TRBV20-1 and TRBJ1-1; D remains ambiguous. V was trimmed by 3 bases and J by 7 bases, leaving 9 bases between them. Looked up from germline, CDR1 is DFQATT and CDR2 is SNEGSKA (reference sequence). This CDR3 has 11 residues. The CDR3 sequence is CSARGTSEAFF. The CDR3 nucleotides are TGCAGTGCTAGGGGTACTAGTGAAGCTTTCTTT.

For the CDR3, the DNA is TGTGCCAGCAGCGAGGAGTACAGGGCCCTCCACGCCGGGGAGCTGTTTTTT. Residues: CASSEEYRALHAGELFF. The chain combines TRBV9 with TRBJ2-2; a possible D gene is TRBD1 (6 bases). The germline CDR1 and CDR2 sequences are SGDLS and YYNGEE. The CDR3 totals 17 residues. Trimming pared 3 bases from V and 6 bases from J, leaving 21 bases between.

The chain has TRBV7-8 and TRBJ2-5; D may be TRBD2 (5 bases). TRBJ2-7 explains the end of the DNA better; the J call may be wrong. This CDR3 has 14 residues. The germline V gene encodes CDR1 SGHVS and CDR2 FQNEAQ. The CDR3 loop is CASSLVITGSEQYF. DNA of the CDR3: TGTGCCAGCAGCTTAGTGATTACGGGGTCCGAGCAGTACTTC.

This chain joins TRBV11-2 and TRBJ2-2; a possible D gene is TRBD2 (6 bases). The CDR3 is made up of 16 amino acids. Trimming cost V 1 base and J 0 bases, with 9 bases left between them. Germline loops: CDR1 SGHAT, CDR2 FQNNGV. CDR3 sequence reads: CASSLVGGSNTGELFF. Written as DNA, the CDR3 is TGTGCCAGCAGCTTAGTCGGGGGATCGAACACCGGGGAGCTGTTTTTT. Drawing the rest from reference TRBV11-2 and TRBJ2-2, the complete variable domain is EAGVAQSPRYKIIEKRQSVAFWCNPISGHATLYWYQQILGQGPKLLIQFQNNGVVDDSQLPKDRFSAERLKGVDSTLKIQPAKLEDSAVYLCASSLVGGSNTGELFFGEGSRLTVL.

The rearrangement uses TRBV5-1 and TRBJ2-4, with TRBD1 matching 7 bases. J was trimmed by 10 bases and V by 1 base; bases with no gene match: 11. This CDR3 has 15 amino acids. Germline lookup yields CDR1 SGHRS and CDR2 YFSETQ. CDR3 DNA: TGCGCCAGCAGCTTGCGTCAGGGGGAAGGGGGAATTCAGTACTTC. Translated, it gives CASSLRQGEGGIQYF.

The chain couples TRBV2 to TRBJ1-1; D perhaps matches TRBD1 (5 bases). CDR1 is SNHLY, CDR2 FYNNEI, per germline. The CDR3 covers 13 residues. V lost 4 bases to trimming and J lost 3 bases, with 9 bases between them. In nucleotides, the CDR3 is TGTGCCAGCAGTGTGGCAGGGTACACTGAAGCTTTCTTT. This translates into CASSVAGYTEAFF.

The CDR3 DNA reads as TGTGCCAGCAGTGAGGGAGTCTACTATACCCAGTACTTC. It translates to CASSEGVYYTQYF. This chain connects TRBV2 to TRBJ2-5; TRBD2 might be the D (5 bases). V was cut by 3 bases and J by 8 bases, with 13 bases left in between. Germline-derived CDR1 and CDR2 are SNHLY and FYNNEI. The CDR3 consists of 13 residues.

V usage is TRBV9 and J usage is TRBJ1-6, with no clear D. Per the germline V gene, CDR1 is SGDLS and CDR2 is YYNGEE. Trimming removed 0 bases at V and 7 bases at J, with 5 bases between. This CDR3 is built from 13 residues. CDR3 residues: CASSVELNSPLHF. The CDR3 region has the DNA TGTGCCAGCAGCGTAGAGCTAAATTCACCCCTCCACTTT.

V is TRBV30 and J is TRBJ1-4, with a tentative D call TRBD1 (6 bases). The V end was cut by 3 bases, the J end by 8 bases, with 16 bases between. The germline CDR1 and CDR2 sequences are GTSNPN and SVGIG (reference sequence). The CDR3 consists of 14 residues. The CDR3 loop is CAWSVGAMGEKLFF. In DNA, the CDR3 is TGTGCCTGGAGCGTGGGGGCTATGGGCGAAAAACTGTTTTTT.